The TCR beta chain described here comes from a study of blood T cell repertoires in COVID-19. Whole-study context: The United States, Italy and Spain provided the acute and convalescent COVID-19 samples.

Per the study methods: Counts of nucleated cells, estimated from reference gene primer amplification, were obtained. Assay used: immunoSEQ multiplex PCR; TCRdb lists only in-frame clones, some missing. The DNA was the basis for D and trimming; V, J and clone size are from that table. Here the sample spans 250,000 or so clones, about 91% being singletons. Living in under 30 US areas, the participants were between roughly 18 and 90 years of age. Unmatched junction bases numbered 4, after V lost 5 bases and J lost 0 bases. CDR3 length: 14 amino acids. CDR1 MNHNY and CDR2 SVGAGI come from the germline V gene (reference sequence).

The chain carries TRBV6-6 and TRBJ2-7, with TRBD1 identical over 7 bases. The sample comprised PBMCs or T cells enriched from blood (not recorded which). This TCR derives from a woman between 35 and 50 years old with acute COVID-19. The CDR3 loop is CASSPDRFSYEQYF. CDR3 coding DNA: TGTGCCAGCAGTCCGGACAGGTTCTCCTACGAGCAGTACTTC.